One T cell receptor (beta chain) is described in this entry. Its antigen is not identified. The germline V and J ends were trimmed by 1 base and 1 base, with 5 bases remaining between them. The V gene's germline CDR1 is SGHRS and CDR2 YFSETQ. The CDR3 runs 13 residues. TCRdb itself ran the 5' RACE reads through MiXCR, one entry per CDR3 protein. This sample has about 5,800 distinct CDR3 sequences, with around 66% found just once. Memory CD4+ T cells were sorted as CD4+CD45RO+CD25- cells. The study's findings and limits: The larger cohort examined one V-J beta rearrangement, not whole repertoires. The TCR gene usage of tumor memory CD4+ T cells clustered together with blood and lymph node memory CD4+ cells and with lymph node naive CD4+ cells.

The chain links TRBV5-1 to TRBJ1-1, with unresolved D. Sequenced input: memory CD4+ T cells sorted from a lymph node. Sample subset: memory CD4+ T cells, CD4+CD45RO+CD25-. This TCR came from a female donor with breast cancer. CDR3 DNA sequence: TGCGCCAGCAGCTTGAACCAGAACACTGAAGCTTTCTTT. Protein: CASSLNQNTEAFF.